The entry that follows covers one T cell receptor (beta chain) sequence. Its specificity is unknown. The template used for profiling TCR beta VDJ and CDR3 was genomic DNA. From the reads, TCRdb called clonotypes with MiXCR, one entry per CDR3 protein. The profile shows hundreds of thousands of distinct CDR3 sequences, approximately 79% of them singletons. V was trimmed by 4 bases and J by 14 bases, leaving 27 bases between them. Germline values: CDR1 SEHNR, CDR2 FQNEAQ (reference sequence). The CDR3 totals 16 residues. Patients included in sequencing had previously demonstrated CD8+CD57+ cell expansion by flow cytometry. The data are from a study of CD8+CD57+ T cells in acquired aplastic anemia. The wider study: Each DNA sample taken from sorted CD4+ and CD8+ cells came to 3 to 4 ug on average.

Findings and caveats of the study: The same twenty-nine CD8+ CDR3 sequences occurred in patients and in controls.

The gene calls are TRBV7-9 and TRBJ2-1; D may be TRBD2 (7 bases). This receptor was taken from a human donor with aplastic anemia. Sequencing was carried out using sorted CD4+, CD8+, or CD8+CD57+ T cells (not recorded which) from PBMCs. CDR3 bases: TGTGCCAGCAGCTCCGAGGTTACGGGGGGACACTTCTTCGAGTTCTTC. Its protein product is CASSSEVTGGHFFEFF. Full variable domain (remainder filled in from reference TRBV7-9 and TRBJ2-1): DTGVSQNPRHKITKRGQNVTFRCDPISEHNRLYWYRQTLGQGPEFLTYFQNEAQLEKSRLLSDRFSAERPKGSFSTLEIQRTEQGDSAMYLCASSSEVTGGHFFEFFGPGTRLTVL.